This T cell receptor beta chain was recovered during a study of PD-1 blockade in classical Hodgkin lymphoma. Assay: immunoSEQ multiplex PCR; the TCRdb copy retains only in-frame clones and omits some. The sample shows under 80,000 clones, about 93% of them seen only once. As to time point: newly diagnosed, previously untreated cHL patient sample. Untreated, newly diagnosed classical Hodgkin lymphoma PBMCs were comparators. On this clone: Its target is unknown.

Study-level results: TCR diversity at baseline was reported to be reduced in newly diagnosed patients relative to healthy donors.

The sample consisted of peripheral blood mononuclear cells (PBMCs). The clonotype originates from a human donor with classical Hodgkin lymphoma.

The CDR3 DNA sequence: TGCGCCAGCAGCTTGGAGGCGGGTGGGGGCGCGGGCACTGAAGCTTTCTTT. As protein: CASSLEAGGGAGTEAFF. This chain uses TRBV5-1 with TRBJ1-1; TRBD1 might be the D (6 bases). V was shortened by 0 bases and J by 4 bases, with 19 bases between the two germline ends. Germline loops: CDR1 SGHRS, CDR2 YFSETQ. CDR3 length equals 17 residues.